This entry describes one T cell receptor (beta chain). Generated by immunoSEQ multiplex PCR, the TCRdb table keeps only in-frame clones and is missing some. This table has about 140,000 clones, 85% to 90% appearing once. The data stem from a study of T cell responses to AZD1222 COVID-19 vaccine. V was clipped by 5 bases and J by 4 bases, with 11 bases between them. The CDR3 sequence is 14 residues long. Looked up from germline, CDR1 is SEHNR and CDR2 is FQNEAQ (reference sequence). Sample: peripheral blood, taken 28 days after the second AZD1222 dose. The receptor comes from an adult who received the AZD1222 COVID-19 vaccine. The chain uses TRBV7-9 and TRBJ2-2, with a weak D call TRBD1 (6 bases). CDR3 protein: CASSAGQLTGELFF. As DNA, the CDR3 is TGTGCCAGCAGCGCCGGACAGCTCACCGGGGAGCTGTTTTTT.